Listed below are T cell receptor beta chains from one sample, sequenced in a study of blood T cell repertoires in COVID-19. Profiled with immunoSEQ multiplex PCR; TCRdb holds only in-frame clones, not every one. The sample comprises about 66,000 clones, around 83% of which are singletons, and 5.5% to 8% rests with the top ten. Source material: peripheral blood. The receptors were sampled from a man between 45 and 60 years old with active COVID-19. Both conserved end residues are part of each CDR3. A D gene is named only where the DNA matches it firmly. Clone size is given for some rows only: seen once, a few or many times, or a class if the clone is expanded.

once	NA	TRBV6-1	TRBJ2-3	CASSELGRRATSTDTQYF	TGTGCCAGCAGTGAACTTGGGAGGCGGGCCACTAGCACAGATACGCAGTATTTT
NA	TRBD2	TRBV7-9	TRBJ2-1	CASSFLAGGNYNEQFF	TGTGCCAGCAGCTTCTTAGCGGGGGGGAACTACAATGAGCAGTTCTTC
NA	NA	TRBV7-6	TRBJ1-5	CASSLDVPDTLNQPQHF	TGTGCCAGCAGCTTAGATGTCCCGGACACCCTCAATCAGCCCCAGCATTTT
NA	NA	TRBV2	TRBJ2-7	CASSEVGQGWFHEQYF	TGTGCCAGCAGTGAAGTAGGGCAGGGTTGGTTTCACGAGCAGTACTTC
NA	NA	TRBV19	TRBJ2-7	CASSIDSHEGSYEQYF	TGTGCCAGTAGTATTGATTCTCATGAGGGCTCCTACGAGCAGTACTTC
NA	TRBD1	TRBV6-1	TRBJ1-2	CASSEALYRQGANYGYTF	TGTGCCAGCAGTGAAGCGCTTTATCGACAGGGGGCAAACTATGGCTACACCTTC
NA	TRBD1	TRBV6-5	TRBJ1-1	CASNKQGLNTEAFF	TGTGCCAGCAACAAACAGGGGTTGAACACTGAAGCTTTCTTT
once	TRBD2	TRBV5-1	TRBJ2-2	CASSSYERRLAGNTGELFF	TGCGCCAGCAGCTCCTACGAGCGTCGACTAGCGGGGAACACCGGGGAGCTGTTTTTT
few	TRBD2	TRBV15	TRBJ2-1	CATSGRLAGGRNEQFF	TGTGCCACCAGCGGCCGATTAGCGGGGGGGCGCAATGAGCAGTTCTTC
NA	TRBD1	TRBV18	TRBJ1-6	CASSADRKSSPLHF	TGTGCCAGCTCAGCGGACAGGAAGAGTTCACCCCTCCACTTT
NA	NA	TRBV29-1	TRBJ1-2	CSVERGSSYGYTF	TGCAGCGTTGAAAGGGGGTCCAGCTATGGCTACACCTTC
NA	TRBD2	TRBV5-1	TRBJ2-5	CASSWAGTSAQETQYF	TGCGCCAGCAGCTGGGCCGGGACTAGCGCGCAAGAGACCCAGTACTTC
NA	TRBD1	TRBV6-5	TRBJ1-1	CASSYQGARVTEAFF	TGTGCCAGCAGTTACCAGGGGGCGCGGGTAACTGAAGCTTTCTTT
NA	NA	TRBV5-1	TRBJ2-3	CASSFPGGTASTDTQYF	TGCGCCAGCAGCTTCCCAGGAGGGACCGCTAGCACAGATACGCAGTATTTT
once	NA	TRBV6-6	TRBJ1-2	CAVGQNYGYTF	TGTGCCGTGGGACAAAACTATGGCTACACCTTC
once	TRBD2	TRBV2	TRBJ2-1	CASSDPSGTYNEQFF	TGTGCCAGCAGTGACCCTAGCGGGACCTACAATGAGCAGTTCTTC
NA	NA	TRBV11-3	TRBJ1-3	CASSLGGNSGNTIYF	TGTGCCAGCAGCTTAGGCGGAAACTCTGGAAACACCATATATTTT
NA	TRBD1	TRBV24-1	TRBJ2-5	CATSDHKPTGESTQETQYF	TGTGCCACCAGTGACCATAAACCTACAGGGGAATCGACGCAAGAGACCCAGTACTTC
NA	NA	TRBV5-4	TRBJ1-1	CASSPRNTEAFF	TGTGCCAGCAGCCCCCGGAACACTGAAGCTTTCTTT
NA	TRBD2	TRBV3-1/TRBV3-2	TRBJ2-1	CASSTPTSGGYNEQFF	TGTGCCAGCAGCACTCCGACTAGCGGAGGCTACAATGAGCAGTTCTTC
NA	NA	TRBV9	TRBJ2-7	CASSPSDIPRVEQYF	TGTGCCAGCAGCCCCTCGGACATTCCCCGTGTGGAGCAGTACTTC
NA	TRBD1	TRBV3-1/TRBV3-2	TRBJ1-6	CASSQGQGVYSPLHF	TGTGCCAGCAGCCAAGGACAGGGGGTTTATTCACCCCTCCACTTT
NA	NA	TRBV28	TRBJ2-4	CASSLRENIQYF	TGTGCCAGCAGTTTACGGGAAAACATTCAGTACTTC
NA	NA	TRBV10-3	TRBJ2-7	CAISARQTYEQYF	TGTGCCATCAGTGCGCGGCAAACCTACGAGCAGTACTTC
NA	NA	TRBV2	TRBJ1-3	CASSSEVNRRNTIYF	TGTGCCAGCAGCTCAGAAGTGAACAGAAGAAACACCATATATTTT
NA	TRBD1	TRBV6-5	TRBJ1-6	CASSSPGQGFSPLHF	TGTGCCAGCAGTTCGCCGGGACAGGGGTTTTCACCCCTCCACTTT
NA	TRBD2	TRBV7-8	TRBJ2-3	CASSLVGGGGTDTQYF	TGTGCCAGCAGCTTAGTGGGCGGGGGGGGCACAGATACGCAGTATTTT
NA	TRBD1	TRBV7-9	TRBJ2-5	CASSLRRDRPLGETQYF	TGTGCCAGCAGCTTGAGAAGGGACAGACCTCTCGGGGAGACCCAGTACTTC
NA	TRBD2	TRBV3-1/TRBV3-2	TRBJ2-5	CASSSSLAGASKETQYF	TGTGCCAGCAGCTCATCACTAGCGGGTGCATCTAAAGAGACCCAGTACTTC
NA	NA	TRBV4-2	TRBJ1-1	CASSQEGTKAGTEAFF	TGTGCCAGCAGCCAAGAGGGGACAAAAGCCGGCACTGAAGCTTTCTTT
NA	NA	TRBV13	TRBJ2-1	CASSSGIVPDGISYNEQFF	TGTGCCAGCAGCTCCGGGATTGTGCCGGACGGCATTTCCTACAATGAGCAGTTCTTC
NA	TRBD2	TRBV6-5	TRBJ2-1	CASSPRLAGANEQFF	TGTGCCAGCAGTCCTCGGCTAGCGGGAGCCAATGAGCAGTTCTTC
NA	NA	TRBV6-2/TRBV6-3	TRBJ2-2	CASSLLRGGTYTGELFF	TGTGCCAGCAGCCTACTCCGGGGCGGGACCTACACCGGGGAGCTGTTTTTT
once	TRBD1	TRBV19	TRBJ1-4	CASSIPGQINEKLFF	TGTGCCAGTAGTATCCCGGGACAGATCAATGAAAAACTGTTTTTT
NA	TRBD1	TRBV24-1	TRBJ2-1	CATSESGTARYNEQFF	TGTGCCACCAGTGAATCCGGGACAGCCCGTTACAATGAGCAGTTCTTC
NA	NA	TRBV29-1	TRBJ1-1	CSGAEAWTEAFF	TGCAGCGGGGCGGAGGCCTGGACTGAAGCTTTCTTT
NA	TRBD2	TRBV4-1	TRBJ2-1	CASSQGPAGLAGEWDEQFF	TGCGCCAGCAGCCAAGGACCCGCCGGACTAGCGGGAGAATGGGATGAGCAGTTCTTC
NA	NA	TRBV11-2	TRBJ2-5	CASSSKAVETQYF	TGTGCCAGCAGCTCCAAAGCGGTAGAGACCCAGTACTTC
few	TRBD1	TRBV7-8	TRBJ1-5	CASSLGTGDQPQHF	TGTGCCAGCAGCTTAGGGACAGGGGATCAGCCCCAGCATTTT
NA	NA	TRBV5-4	TRBJ1-1	CASSLDWNTEAFF	TGTGCCAGCAGCTTGGACTGGAACACTGAAGCTTTCTTT
NA	TRBD2	TRBV7-8	TRBJ2-1	CASSHVTSGSNEQFF	TGTGCCAGCAGCCATGTGACTAGCGGGAGCAATGAGCAGTTCTTC
NA	TRBD1	TRBV27	TRBJ2-1	CASSPGQGTYNEQFF	TGTGCCAGCAGTCCGGGACAGGGAACCTACAATGAGCAGTTCTTC
once	TRBD1	TRBV30	TRBJ2-2	CAWRKTGGDTGELFF	TGTGCCTGGAGGAAGACAGGGGGGGACACCGGGGAGCTGTTTTTT
NA	TRBD1	TRBV9	TRBJ1-4	CASSPRGQGANEKLFF	TGTGCCAGCAGCCCCCGGGGACAGGGGGCGAATGAAAAACTGTTTTTT
NA	NA	TRBV5-1	TRBJ1-1	CASSPRPTVPNTEAFF	TGCGCCAGCAGCCCCCGCCCTACAGTCCCGAACACTGAAGCTTTCTTT
NA	NA	TRBV27	TRBJ2-2	CASSLKRGGLANTGELFF	TGTGCCAGCAGTTTAAAGAGGGGGGGCCTCGCGAACACCGGGGAGCTGTTTTTT
NA	NA	TRBV7-9	TRBJ1-1	CASSSPRGTLNTEAFF	TGTGCCAGCAGCTCCCCCCGGGGTACTTTGAACACTGAAGCTTTCTTT
NA	NA	TRBV3-1/TRBV3-2	TRBJ1-2	CASSLIQGDGYTF	TGTGCCAGCAGCTTAATACAGGGCGATGGCTACACCTTC
NA	NA	TRBV7-3	TRBJ2-1	CASSLAVQGDEQFF	TGTGCCAGCAGCCTCGCGGTCCAGGGCGATGAGCAGTTCTTC
NA	TRBD1	TRBV7-9	TRBJ2-5	CASSLEQGVETQYF	TGTGCCAGCAGCTTAGAACAGGGGGTAGAGACCCAGTACTTC
NA	TRBD1	TRBV3-1/TRBV3-2	TRBJ1-1	CASSHTGTGGTEAFF	TGTGCCAGCAGCCACACCGGGACAGGCGGCACTGAAGCTTTCTTT
few	NA	TRBV7-8	TRBJ1-1	CASRPDRHVTEAFF	TGTGCCAGCAGACCTGACAGGCACGTCACTGAAGCTTTCTTT
NA	NA	TRBV19	TRBJ2-6	CASSSRSSGANVLTF	TGTGCCAGTAGTTCCCGTAGCTCTGGGGCCAACGTCCTGACTTTC
NA	NA	TRBV4-1	TRBJ2-2	CASSQDLGQEVIYTGELFF	TGCGCCAGCAGCCAAGATCTCGGCCAGGAGGTAATTTACACCGGGGAGCTGTTTTTT
NA	TRBD1	TRBV18	TRBJ1-1	CASSLRDRATEAFF	TGTGCCAGCTCACTACGGGACAGGGCCACTGAAGCTTTCTTT
NA	NA	TRBV6-2/TRBV6-3	TRBJ2-2	CASSYRGWYNTGELFF	TGTGCCAGCAGTTATAGGGGGTGGTACAACACCGGGGAGCTGTTTTTT
NA	TRBD1	TRBV2	TRBJ2-3	CASSTNRGRTDTQYF	TGTGCCAGCAGTACCAACAGGGGGAGGACAGATACGCAGTATTTT
NA	NA	TRBV6-5	TRBJ1-4	CASSRTVNEKLFF	TGTGCCAGCAGTAGGACAGTTAATGAAAAACTGTTTTTT
NA	NA	TRBV12-3/TRBV12-4	TRBJ2-7	CASSSGHNNGQYF	TGTGCCAGCAGTTCGGGACATAATAACGGGCAGTACTTC
NA	NA	TRBV5-8	TRBJ1-2	CASSFVGRGYGYTF	TGTGCCAGCAGCTTCGTGGGTAGAGGGTATGGCTACACCTTC